Following are 27 T cell receptor beta chains from one sample sequenced in a study of PD-1 blockade in classical Hodgkin lymphoma. Here immunoSEQ multiplex PCR was the method, and the copy in TCRdb shows in-frame clones only, minus some. The sample carries about 40,000 clones, around 78% recorded once. The patients all showed relapse after autologous stem cell transplantation, while their brentuximab vedotin exposure varied. Sequences were derived from peripheral blood mononuclear cells (PBMCs), sampled at baseline. These receptors were collected from a human donor with classical Hodgkin lymphoma.

The chain carries TRBV5-6 and TRBJ2-5; 7 bases are shared with TRBD1. The CDR3 has 15 amino acids. Per germline, CDR1 SGHDT and CDR2 YYEEEE. The V gene end was trimmed by 3 bases and the J gene end by 1 base; junction bases not matched to a gene: 6. CDR3: CASSYLGQAQETQYF. DNA of the CDR3: TGTGCCAGCAGCTATCTCGGACAGGCCCAAGAGACCCAGTACTTC.

This clone was counted between two and nine times. This chain joins TRBV4-1 and TRBJ1-3; tentatively, D is TRBD1 (5 bases). V was pared by 1 base and J by 2 bases, with 9 bases between. Germline lookup yields CDR1 MGHRA and CDR2 YSYEKL. The CDR3 is made up of 15 amino acids. The CDR3 DNA follows: TGCGCCAGCAGCCAAGGCAGGGCCACTGGAAACACCATATATTTT. Translated, it gives CASSQGRATGNTIYF.

This clone appeared a single time. The rearrangement uses TRBV4-2 and TRBJ2-1; D gene ambiguous. Germline lookup yields CDR1 LGHNA and CDR2 YNFKEQ. Trimming took off 4 bases at V and 8 bases at J, with 12 bases between the two ends. This CDR3 has 13 residues. The CDR3 here is CASSPPTYDEQFF. DNA for the CDR3: TGTGCCAGCAGCCCCCCGACATACGATGAGCAGTTCTTC.

The rearrangement links TRBV7-2 to TRBJ1-5; TRBD1 is a possible D gene (6 bases). Germline CDR1 SGHTA, CDR2 FQGNSA. The CDR3 totals 13 residues. V was shortened by 5 bases and J by 4 bases, with 9 bases between the two germline ends. The DNA of the CDR3 is TGTGCCAGCAGCCCTGACAGGAATCAGCCCCAGCATTTT. It encodes CASSPDRNQPQHF.

V and J are TRBV7-3 and TRBJ1-2, with 7 bases matching TRBD1. The trim removed 5 bases at V and 3 bases at J, leaving 6 bases unmatched. CDR1 SGHTA and CDR2 FQGTGA come from the germline V gene. The CDR3 consists of 14 residues. Written as DNA, the CDR3 is TGTGCCAGCAGCCCCTCCGGGACAGACTATGGCTACACCTTC. Translated: CASSPSGTDYGYTF.

J is TRBJ2-7 and V is TRBV11-2, with unresolved D. The CDR3 contains 14 residues. From germline, CDR1 is SGHAT and CDR2 FQNNGV. V was cut by 7 bases and J by 2 bases, with 15 bases left in between. DNA of the CDR3: TGTGCCAGCAAGCCCGGCCCTCCGGCCTACGAGCAGTACTTC. Translated, it gives CASKPGPPAYEQYF.

The genes are TRBV11-2 and TRBJ2-7; 7 nucleotides match TRBD2. CDR1 and CDR2 (germline): SGHAT, FQNNGV. This CDR3 spans 16 amino acids. The V gene end was trimmed by 5 bases and the J gene end by 2 bases; junction bases not matched to a gene: 12. The CDR3 loop is CASSPEGGREAYEQYF. The CDR3 DNA is TGTGCCAGCAGCCCTGAAGGAGGGAGGGAGGCCTACGAGCAGTACTTC.

On this clone: The same CDR3 is also encoded by other DNA sequences in this sample. This sequence joins TRBV6-6 and TRBJ2-5; D is unresolved. The CDR3 is 11 amino acids. The germline V gene has CDR1 MNHNY and CDR2 SVGAGI (reference sequence). The V end lost 2 bases, the J end lost 5 bases, and 3 bases lay between the germline ends. CDR3 loop: CASSYGETQYF. CDR3 DNA: TGTGCCAGCAGTTACGGTGAGACCCAGTACTTC.

This sequence joins TRBV2 and TRBJ2-5; 8 positions agree with TRBD1. CDR1 and CDR2 (germline): SNHLY, FYNNEI. The trim removed 4 bases at V and 5 bases at J, leaving 6 bases unmatched. The CDR3 has 14 amino acids. CDR3 DNA: TGTGCCAGCAGTGGGACAGGGATTATCGAGACCCAGTACTTC. Protein product: CASSGTGIIETQYF.

V and J are TRBV7-8 and TRBJ2-1; no reliable D call. Trimming stripped 2 bases from V and 6 bases from J, with 14 bases between. In germline, CDR1 is SGHVS, CDR2 FQNEAQ. The CDR3 is 15 amino acids. The CDR3 loop reads CASSLPSGGTNEQFF. CDR3 in DNA: TGTGCCAGCAGCTTACCCTCGGGTGGCACCAATGAGCAGTTCTTC.

The gene calls are TRBV5-5 and TRBJ2-7, with D unclear. V dropped 5 bases and J dropped 7 bases, with 13 bases sitting between them. The CDR3 is 12 residues long. Germline values: CDR1 SGHKS, CDR2 YYEKEE (reference sequence). The CDR3 sequence: CASSFMAAEQYF. The CDR3 nucleotides are TGTGCCAGCAGTTTCATGGCCGCGGAGCAGTACTTC.

The rearrangement joins TRBV2 to TRBJ2-3; D is undetermined. V was trimmed by 4 bases and J by 1 base, leaving 3 bases between them. There are 12 residues in the CDR3. Per germline, CDR1 SNHLY and CDR2 FYNNEI. The CDR3 bases are TGTGCCAGCAGTGTACGCACAGATACGCAGTATTTT. It specifies CASSVRTDTQYF.

J is TRBJ2-2 and V is TRBV5-4; 11 bases map to TRBD1. V lost 4 bases to trimming and J lost 4 bases; unmatched junction nucleotides: 12. The CDR3 length is 18 residues. CDR1 is SGHNT, CDR2 YYREEE, per germline (reference sequence). The CDR3 reads CASSHGQGAGQTTGELFF. DNA of the CDR3: TGTGCCAGCAGCCATGGACAGGGGGCGGGCCAAACCACCGGGGAGCTGTTTTTT. The complete variable domain, with remaining parts taken from reference TRBV5-4 and TRBJ2-2, reads ETGVTQSPTHLIKTRGQQVTLRCSSQSGHNTVSWYQQALGQGPQFIFQYYREEENGRGNFPPRFSGLQFPNYSSELNVNALELDDSALYLCASSHGQGAGQTTGELFFGEGSRLTVL.

V usage is TRBV4-1 and J usage is TRBJ2-1; 7 bases fit TRBD2. The CDR3 consists of 18 residues. The V segment lost 1 base and the J segment 7 bases; nucleotides outside the gene matches: 16. Germline V gene data show CDR1 as MGHRA and CDR2 as YSYEKL. The CDR3 region has the DNA TGCGCCAGCAGCCAAGCCCTTATGGGGCTAGCGGCAAATAATGAGCAGTTCTTC. Translated: CASSQALMGLAANNEQFF.

The V gene is TRBV6-1, the J gene TRBJ1-2; D is perhaps TRBD1 (5 bases). The V end was cut by 2 bases, the J end by 0 bases, with 13 bases between. This CDR3 spans 16 amino acids. From germline, CDR1 is MNHNS and CDR2 SASEGT. Here the CDR3 DNA reads TGTGCCAGCAGTGAATACAGGACACTTCCTAACTATGGCTACACCTTC. This gives the protein CASSEYRTLPNYGYTF.

This clone is a singleton in its sample. CDR3 bases: TGTGCCAGCAGCCCCTCCCTGGCCAGAAGCAATGAGCAGTTCTTC. Its translation is CASSPSLARSNEQFF. V usage is TRBV9 and J usage is TRBJ2-1; no clear D gene. The CDR3 is made up of 15 amino acids. Trimming pared 4 bases from V and 6 bases from J, leaving 17 bases between. The germline CDR1 and CDR2 sequences are SGDLS and YYNGEE.

This clone has a handful of counts. The V call is TRBV11-2, the J call TRBJ2-7, with D perhaps matching TRBD1 (5 bases). Trimming left V 2 bases short and J 5 bases short, with 13 bases between. CDR3 length: 14 amino acids. CDR1 is SGHAT, CDR2 FQNNGV, per germline. CDR3 coding DNA: TGTGCCAGCAGCTTAATCGGCAGGGCCCACGAGCAGTACTTC. Translated, it gives CASSLIGRAHEQYF.

V and J are TRBV5-1 and TRBJ2-2; 9 bases agree with TRBD1. The CDR3 covers 15 residues. Germline V CDR1 and CDR2: SGHRS, YFSETQ. The V segment lost 5 bases and the J segment 5 bases; nucleotides outside the gene matches: 7. The CDR3 loop reads CASSWTGAQTGELFF. The CDR3 DNA reads as TGCGCCAGCAGTTGGACAGGGGCGCAGACCGGGGAGCTGTTTTTT.

The chain links TRBV6-6 to TRBJ1-6, with D unclear. The V end was cut by 6 bases, the J end by 9 bases, with 12 bases between. The CDR3 runs 13 residues. In germline, CDR1 is MNHNY, CDR2 SVGAGI (reference sequence). The CDR3 reads CASRGILSSPLHF. CDR3 bases: TGTGCCAGCAGGGGGATTCTTTCTTCACCCCTCCACTTT.

The chain employs TRBV4-1 and TRBJ1-1; no definite D call. The V gene's germline CDR1 is MGHRA and CDR2 YSYEKL. The CDR3 consists of 14 residues. V was cut by 0 bases and J by 1 base, with 6 bases left in between. The CDR3 bases are TGCGCCAGCAGCCAAGATATCACGAACACTGAAGCTTTCTTT. Translation: CASSQDITNTEAFF.

This clone showed up just once. The chain is built from TRBV11-3 and TRBJ2-3, with TRBD1 matching over 8 bases. Germline assignment: CDR1 SGHNT and CDR2 YENEEA. V was clipped by 5 bases and J by 4 bases; unmatched bases: 5. The CDR3 has 14 amino acids. The CDR3 spells CASSRGQGADTQYF. The CDR3 nucleotides read TGTGCCAGCAGCCGCGGACAGGGAGCAGATACGCAGTATTTT.

The chain combines TRBV5-1 with TRBJ2-2; D call uncertain. The CDR3 has 14 residues. Trimming shortened V by 4 bases and J by 1 base, and 8 bases separated the two germline ends. The germline V gene has CDR1 SGHRS and CDR2 YFSETQ. In nucleotides, the CDR3 is TGCGCCAGCAGCCGGAGTGAGAACACCGGGGAGCTGTTTTTT. Amino acids: CASSRSENTGELFF.

The chain has TRBV11-2 and TRBJ2-1; possibly TRBD2 for D (5 bases). The CDR3 consists of 15 residues. V was clipped by 5 bases and J by 6 bases, with 17 bases between them. Germline V gives CDR1 SGHAT, CDR2 FQNNGV. The CDR3 nucleotides read TGTGCCAGCAGCCCGTACGGCACCGAGGGCAATGAGCAGTTCTTC. This translates into CASSPYGTEGNEQFF. Combining the CDR3 with reference TRBV11-2 and TRBJ2-1 gives the whole variable domain EAGVAQSPRYKIIEKRQSVAFWCNPISGHATLYWYQQILGQGPKLLIQFQNNGVVDDSQLPKDRFSAERLKGVDSTLKIQPAKLEDSAVYLCASSPYGTEGNEQFFGPGTRLTVL.

This chain links TRBV7-8 with TRBJ2-7, with no clear D. Deletions cut 0 bases from V and 3 bases from J, with 12 bases between. Germline V gives CDR1 SGHVS, CDR2 FQNEAQ. The CDR3 has 15 residues. This chain's CDR3 is CASSLAQAPSYEQYF. The DNA for the CDR3 is TGTGCCAGCAGCTTAGCGCAGGCTCCAAGCTACGAGCAGTACTTC.

Here the CDR3 reads CASSISGGGTGELFF. Written as DNA, the CDR3 is TGTGCCAGTAGTATTTCGGGTGGCGGCACCGGGGAGCTGTTTTTT. The V call is TRBV19, the J call TRBJ2-2; D is unresolved. Trimming took 3 bases from V and 4 from J, leaving 12 bases between them. Germline CDR1 is LNHDA and CDR2 is SQIVND (reference sequence). The CDR3 contains 15 residues.

The CDR3 loop is CASSLGPPSGGDYEQYF. DNA of the CDR3: TGTGCCAGCAGCTTAGGTCCCCCTAGCGGGGGAGACTACGAGCAGTACTTC. The chain links TRBV11-1 to TRBJ2-7, with 10 bases matching TRBD2. CDR1 and CDR2 (germline): SGHAT, FQDESV (reference sequence). This CDR3 contains 17 residues. The trim removed 1 base at V and 3 bases at J, leaving 9 bases unmatched.

The CDR3: CSVEGQFYEQYF. CDR3 sequence (DNA): TGCAGCGTTGAGGGACAGTTCTACGAGCAGTACTTC. The chain employs TRBV29-1 and TRBJ2-7, with 7 bases identical to TRBD1. The CDR3 is made up of 12 amino acids. CDR1 is SQVTM, CDR2 ANQGSEA, per germline. Losses at the gene ends were 3 bases for V and 3 bases for J; bases not matched to a gene: 2.